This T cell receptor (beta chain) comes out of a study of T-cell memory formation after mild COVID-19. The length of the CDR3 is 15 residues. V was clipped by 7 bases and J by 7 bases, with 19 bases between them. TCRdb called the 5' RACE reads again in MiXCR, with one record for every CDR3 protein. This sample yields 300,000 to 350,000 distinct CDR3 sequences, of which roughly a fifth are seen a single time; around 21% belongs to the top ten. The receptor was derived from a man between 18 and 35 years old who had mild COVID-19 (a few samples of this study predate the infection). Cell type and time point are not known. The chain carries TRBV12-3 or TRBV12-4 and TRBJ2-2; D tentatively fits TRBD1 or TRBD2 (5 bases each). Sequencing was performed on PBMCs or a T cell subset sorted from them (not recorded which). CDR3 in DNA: TGTGCCAGCATCCCCTCGGCAGGTGGGGGCGGGGAGCTGTTTTTT. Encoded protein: CASIPSAGGGGELFF.